The source of this TCR beta chain is a study of CD8 T cells in ankylosing spondylitis. Findings of the study overall: A number of the motif variants had already been described in reactive arthritis synovial fluid and blood. Clones linked to disease were reported to show significant enrichment in matched ankylosing spondylitis synovial fluid.

J gave up 4 bases and V 7 bases, and 6 bases lay outside the gene matches. The CDR3 spans 13 residues. Per germline, CDR1 MNHNS and CDR2 SASEGT. For this clonotype: Its antigen is undetermined.

Via MiXCR, TCRdb re-called the 5' RACE reads, giving one row per CDR3 protein. The table has approximately 250,000 distinct CDR3 sequences, roughly 32% seen once. The sample consisted of blood, either unsorted or a sorted T cell fraction (not recorded which). The chain is built from TRBV6-1 and TRBJ2-5; 7 bases line up with TRBD2. The receptor was isolated from a male donor with ankylosing spondylitis or in good health (not recorded which). The CDR3 region has the DNA TGTGCCAGCACCCCGGGGGGTTTAGAGACCCAGTACTTC. Translation gives CASTPGGLETQYF.